Each of the 15 T cell receptor beta chains below was sequenced from the same sample in a study of CD8 T cells in Susac syndrome. When the RNA was reverse transcribed, random hexamers were used with an input of roughly 0.45 to 1 ug. TCRdb reprocessed the immunoSEQ multiplex PCR reads via MiXCR and lists one record per CDR3 protein. The repertoire includes about 140,000 distinct CDR3 sequences, 85% to 95% of them detected once, and approximately 0.13% sits in the top ten. The specimen was CD4+ T cells from PBMCs. These TCRs come from a human donor with Susac syndrome.

In DNA form, the CDR3 reads TGTGCCACCAGTGATGACGGCGGGCCTACCTACAATGAGCAGTTCTTC. Translated: CATSDDGGPTYNEQFF. The J gene is TRBJ2-1, the V gene TRBV24-1; a weak D match, TRBD2 (5 bases). From germline, CDR1 is KGHDR and CDR2 SFDVKD. The CDR3 is 16 amino acids. V was trimmed by 3 bases and J by 2 bases, leaving 13 bases between them.

The V and J genes are TRBV7-9 and TRBJ2-1; 8 positions agree with TRBD1. CDR1 SEHNR and CDR2 FQNEAQ come from the germline V gene (reference sequence). The ends lost 1 base at V and 8 bases at J; junction bases unmatched: 7. This CDR3 is 15 amino acids long. As DNA, the CDR3 is TGTGCCAGCAGCTTAGAAGGGACAGGCAGTGATGAGCAGTTCTTC. It yields the protein CASSLEGTGSDEQFF.

This rearrangement joins TRBV28 to TRBJ1-5; 7 positions match TRBD1. This CDR3 has 14 residues. The trim removed 6 bases at V and 5 bases at J, leaving 7 bases unmatched. The germline gives CDR1 MDHEN, CDR2 SYDVKM. The CDR3: CASSPTGWDQPQHF. CDR3 coding DNA: TGTGCCAGCAGCCCGACAGGGTGGGATCAGCCCCAGCATTTT.

The rearrangement uses TRBV5-1 and TRBJ1-2; possible D gene TRBD1, 5 bases. Trimming pared 4 bases from V and 8 bases from J, leaving 21 bases between. The CDR3 runs 15 residues. Germline-derived CDR1 and CDR2 are SGHRS and YFSETQ. CDR3 in amino acids: CASSEGLGRVYGYTF. The CDR3 DNA sequence: TGCGCCAGCAGCGAGGGCCTGGGGCGAGTTTACGGCTACACCTTC.

The chain is built from TRBV6-5 and TRBJ2-1; D ambiguous. Germline CDR1 MNHEY, CDR2 SVGAGI. The V gene lost 4 bases and the J gene lost 7 bases, with 8 bases spanning the gap. CDR3 length: 12 amino acids. CDR3 residues: CASSSRANEQFF. In DNA form, the CDR3 reads TGTGCCAGCAGTTCCCGGGCTAATGAGCAGTTCTTC.

The genes are TRBV5-6 and TRBJ1-1, with D uncertain. Trimming left V 5 bases short and J 0 bases short, with 11 bases between. Germline V gene sequence: CDR1 SGHDT, CDR2 YYEEEE. CDR3 length: 14 amino acids. The chain's CDR3 is CASRGMGMNTEAFF. CDR3 nucleotide sequence: TGTGCCAGCAGGGGAATGGGAATGAACACTGAAGCTTTCTTT.

V usage is TRBV4-2 and J usage is TRBJ2-3, with a possible D match to TRBD1 (6 bases). Looked up from germline, CDR1 is LGHNA and CDR2 is YNFKEQ. V lost 4 bases to trimming and J lost 1 base, with 12 bases between them. This CDR3 contains 15 residues. The CDR3 nucleotides read TGTGCCAGCAGCCTCATGGACAGCCGCACAGATACGCAGTATTTT. This translates into CASSLMDSRTDTQYF.

This clonotype was seen only a few times. This chain joins TRBV19 and TRBJ2-3; no reliable D call. Germline loops: CDR1 LNHDA, CDR2 SQIVND (reference sequence). V was shortened by 6 bases and J by 2 bases, with 6 bases between the two germline ends. The CDR3 loop spans 12 amino acids. CDR3 nucleotide sequence: TGTGCCAGTAGGCAGTCCACAGATACGCAGTATTTT. Amino acid sequence: CASRQSTDTQYF.

The chain employs TRBV15 and TRBJ2-5, with 9 bases that match TRBD1. Unmatched junction bases numbered 15, after V lost 2 bases and J lost 5 bases. CDR3 length equals 18 residues. Germline V gene data show CDR1 as LNHNV and CDR2 as YYDKDF (reference sequence). The CDR3 DNA reads TGTGCCACCAGCAGAACTTCGGGACAGGGAGAATGGCTGGAGACCCAGTACTTC. Encoded protein: CATSRTSGQGEWLETQYF.

This clonotype has just one count. The chain uses TRBV18 and TRBJ1-1; D is perhaps TRBD1 (6 bases). Germline V lookup: CDR1 KGHSH, CDR2 LQKENI. The CDR3 spans 16 residues. V was clipped by 0 bases and J by 5 bases, with 16 bases between them. CDR3 residues: CASSPPTGGARTEAFF. CDR3 nucleotides: TGTGCCAGCTCACCACCGACCGGGGGGGCGCGTACTGAAGCTTTCTTT.

This clonotype showed up just once. The chain uses TRBV11-2 and TRBJ1-1; D is unclear. Germline assignment: CDR1 SGHAT and CDR2 FQNNGV. Trimming pared 5 bases from V and 4 bases from J, leaving 17 bases between. This CDR3 is built from 15 residues. Here the CDR3 reads CASSPSHGPSTEAFF. The CDR3 DNA is TGTGCCAGCAGCCCCTCACATGGACCGAGCACTGAAGCTTTCTTT.

The chain has TRBV23-1 and TRBJ2-3; D not resolved. TRBV23-1 carries the ORF label, with uncertain function. With 4 bases removed from V and 2 bases from J, the gap between germline ends came to 25 bases. The CDR3 is made up of 19 amino acids. CDR3 sequence (DNA): TGCGCCAGCAGTCTCCCCACGTGGATAAGATGGTGGTACACAGATACGCAGTATTTT. It translates to CASSLPTWIRWWYTDTQYF.

This clonotype came up once. The rearrangement uses TRBV3-1 and TRBJ1-1, with TRBD1 matching over 8 bases. This CDR3 contains 12 residues. V trimming: 6 bases; J trimming: 7 bases; junction bases outside the gene matches: 4. The germline V gene has CDR1 LGHDT and CDR2 YNNKEL (reference sequence). The CDR3 bases are TGTGCCAGCAGGGACAGGGTGGATGAAGCTTTCTTT. Protein: CASRDRVDEAFF.

The rearrangement links TRBV25-1 to TRBJ2-5, with 8 bases aligning to TRBD1. J was trimmed by 7 bases and V by 5 bases; bases with no gene match: 6. The CDR3 contains 13 residues. The germline gives CDR1 MGHDK, CDR2 SYGVNS. The DNA of the CDR3 is TGTGCCAGCAGTACTCAGGGGGCCGGGACCCAGTACTTC. Protein sequence: CASSTQGAGTQYF.

The CDR3 protein is CSASALGTANYGYTF. In nucleotides, the CDR3 is TGCAGTGCTAGCGCCCTCGGCACAGCTAACTATGGCTACACCTTC. The chain couples TRBV20-1 to TRBJ1-2, with D unclear. Germline loops: CDR1 DFQATT, CDR2 SNEGSKA (reference sequence). V dropped 3 bases and J dropped 0 bases, with 14 bases sitting between them. CDR3 length equals 15 residues.